The next 5 T cell receptor beta chains were all read from a single sample in a study of blood T cell repertoires in COVID-19. Clones were read by immunoSEQ multiplex PCR, and TCRdb kept only the in-frame ones, dropping some. The sample includes some 45,000 clones, 87% seen only once; the top ten take approximately 15%. What was sequenced was peripheral blood. The receptor set was obtained from a man in his 60s with active COVID-19.

The CDR3 sequence: CASRPSGGALDTQYF. CDR3 coding DNA: TGTGCCAGCAGACCTAGCGGGGGGGCTTTAGATACGCAGTATTTT. This sequence joins TRBV3-1 (or the pseudogene TRBV3-2) and TRBJ2-3, with 12 nucleotides matching TRBD2. The length of the CDR3 is 15 residues. With V trimmed by 6 bases and J by 5 bases, 6 bases remained unmatched. Germline assignment: CDR1 LGHDT and CDR2 YNNKEL (reference sequence).

This clone has only a few counts. The V call is TRBV14, the J call TRBJ2-1, with unresolved D. The CDR3 length is 15 residues. V lost 1 base, J lost 3 bases, and 10 bases lay in between. Germline lookup yields CDR1 SGHDN and CDR2 FVKESK. This chain's CDR3 is CASSQVAQFYNEQFF. CDR3 nucleotides: TGTGCCAGCAGCCAAGTGGCACAGTTCTACAATGAGCAGTTCTTC.

V is TRBV9 and J is TRBJ2-7; 7 bases map to TRBD2. Germline V lookup: CDR1 SGDLS, CDR2 YYNGEE. This CDR3 is 15 amino acids long. Trimming at V came to 5 bases and at J to 2 bases, leaving 10 bases not matched to a gene. In DNA form, the CDR3 reads TGTGCCAGCAGTGAGACTAGCAGCATGACCTACGAGCAGTACTTC. This codes for CASSETSSMTYEQYF.

The genes are TRBV24-1 and TRBJ1-3; D gene unclear. The CDR3 runs 12 residues. Trimming left V 3 bases short and J 4 bases short, with 3 bases between. The germline V gene encodes CDR1 KGHDR and CDR2 SFDVKD. The CDR3 DNA reads TGTGCCACCAGTGATCCGGGAAACACCATATATTTT. This gives the protein CATSDPGNTIYF.

V gene TRBV25-1 combines with J gene TRBJ2-3; D is possibly TRBD1 (5 bases). Germline CDR1 reads MGHDK; CDR2 reads SYGVNS. This CDR3 has 12 amino acids. With 6 bases removed from V and 5 bases from J, the gap between germline ends came to 9 bases. CDR3 nucleotides: TGTGCCAGCAGGGGGCTGGGAGATACGCAGTATTTT. Its protein is CASRGLGDTQYF.